This is a list of T cell receptor beta chains from one sample in a study of blood T cell repertoires in COVID-19. TCRdb keeps only in-frame clones here, not all; method: immunoSEQ multiplex PCR. The repertoire includes about 230,000 clones, 86% of them detected once, and 15% to 18% sits in the top ten. Sequencing was done on a sample of PBMCs or T cells enriched from blood (not recorded which). These receptors were taken from a man aged 18-30 years who had recovered from COVID-19. Both conserved end residues are part of each CDR3. The order of the fields is D gene, V gene, J gene, clone size, CDR3 protein, CDR3 DNA. D genes are given only for firm matches. Size is omitted from some rows. Given values are once, few, many or a class for expanded clones.

D gene: TRBD2
V gene: TRBV13
J gene: TRBJ2-7
clone size: -
CDR3 protein: CASSLVVDLTSDGSSYEQYF
CDR3 DNA: TGTGCCAGCAGCTTAGTAGTAGACCTTACTAGCGACGGCAGCTCCTACGAGCAGTACTTC

D gene: -
V gene: TRBV19
J gene: TRBJ2-7
clone size: -
CDR3 protein: CASSIDQTYEQYF
CDR3 DNA: TGTGCCAGTAGTATAGACCAGACCTACGAGCAGTACTTC

D gene: -
V gene: TRBV28
J gene: TRBJ1-4
clone size: -
CDR3 protein: CASSLYEANEKLFF
CDR3 DNA: TGTGCCAGCAGTTTATACGAGGCCAATGAAAAACTGTTTTTT

D gene: -
V gene: TRBV5-1
J gene: TRBJ1-1
clone size: -
CDR3 protein: CASSLERVGDTEAFF
CDR3 DNA: TGCGCCAGCAGCTTGGAAAGGGTAGGGGACACTGAAGCTTTCTTT

D gene: TRBD2
V gene: TRBV19
J gene: TRBJ2-4
clone size: -
CDR3 protein: CASSIGLAGISKNIQYF
CDR3 DNA: TGTGCCAGTAGTATAGGACTAGCGGGGATATCGAAAAACATTCAGTACTTC

D gene: -
V gene: TRBV7-9
J gene: TRBJ1-1
clone size: -
CDR3 protein: CASSFDPGTEAFF
CDR3 DNA: TGTGCCAGCAGCTTTGACCCGGGGACTGAAGCTTTCTTT

D gene: TRBD2
V gene: TRBV28
J gene: TRBJ2-1
clone size: -
CDR3 protein: CASRLQSGGLVDEQFF
CDR3 DNA: TGTGCCAGCAGACTCCAGAGCGGGGGGCTTGTCGATGAGCAGTTCTTC

D gene: -
V gene: TRBV10-1
J gene: TRBJ2-5
clone size: -
CDR3 protein: CASSTGQVGETQYF
CDR3 DNA: TGCGCCAGCAGTACAGGACAAGTTGGAGAGACCCAGTACTTC

D gene: TRBD1
V gene: TRBV30
J gene: TRBJ1-5
clone size: -
CDR3 protein: CAWSGTGDQPQHF
CDR3 DNA: TGTGCCTGGAGTGGGACAGGAGATCAGCCCCAGCATTTT

D gene: TRBD1
V gene: TRBV29-1
J gene: TRBJ1-6
clone size: -
CDR3 protein: CSATQGADSPLHF
CDR3 DNA: TGCAGCGCGACACAGGGGGCGGATTCACCCCTCCACTTT

D gene: TRBD1
V gene: TRBV5-5
J gene: TRBJ1-2
clone size: -
CDR3 protein: CASRPATGVGNNYGYTF
CDR3 DNA: TGTGCCAGCAGACCCGCGACAGGGGTCGGGAATAACTATGGCTACACCTTC

D gene: -
V gene: TRBV7-9
J gene: TRBJ1-1
clone size: -
CDR3 protein: CASSLARGSTEAFF
CDR3 DNA: TGTGCCAGCAGCTTAGCGCGGGGGAGCACTGAAGCTTTCTTT

D gene: -
V gene: TRBV2
J gene: TRBJ1-6
clone size: -
CDR3 protein: CASTTVLNSPLHF
CDR3 DNA: TGTGCCAGCACTACGGTTCTTAATTCACCCCTCCACTTT

D gene: -
V gene: TRBV30
J gene: TRBJ1-6
clone size: -
CDR3 protein: CAWSQDSSYNSPLHF
CDR3 DNA: TGTGCCTGGAGTCAGGACAGCTCCTATAATTCACCCCTCCACTTT

D gene: -
V gene: TRBV29-1
J gene: TRBJ1-2
clone size: -
CDR3 protein: CSVPTERTANYGYTF
CDR3 DNA: TGCAGCGTTCCGACAGAGCGTACGGCTAACTATGGCTACACCTTC

D gene: TRBD1
V gene: TRBV6-5
J gene: TRBJ1-2
clone size: -
CDR3 protein: CASNKDRVNGYTF
CDR3 DNA: TGTGCCAGCAACAAAGACAGGGTTAATGGCTACACCTTC

D gene: TRBD1
V gene: TRBV6-5
J gene: TRBJ2-5
clone size: once
CDR3 protein: CASRGTDQETQYF
CDR3 DNA: TGTGCCAGCAGGGGGACAGACCAAGAGACCCAGTACTTC

D gene: TRBD1
V gene: TRBV6-5
J gene: TRBJ1-3
clone size: -
CDR3 protein: CASSRGLGNTIYF
CDR3 DNA: TGTGCCAGCAGTAGGGGGCTTGGAAACACCATATATTTT

D gene: TRBD2
V gene: TRBV7-2
J gene: TRBJ2-1
clone size: -
CDR3 protein: CASSLTSGGYNEQFF
CDR3 DNA: TGTGCCAGCAGCTTAACATCGGGGGGCTACAATGAGCAGTTCTTC

D gene: TRBD1
V gene: TRBV18
J gene: TRBJ2-2
clone size: -
CDR3 protein: CASSPRGGSRGHTGELFF
CDR3 DNA: TGTGCCAGCTCACCAAGAGGAGGTAGCAGGGGGCACACCGGGGAGCTGTTTTTT

D gene: TRBD1
V gene: TRBV28
J gene: TRBJ2-7
clone size: few
CDR3 protein: CASSSGTVNEQYF
CDR3 DNA: TGTGCCAGCAGTTCCGGGACAGTCAACGAGCAGTACTTC

D gene: -
V gene: TRBV4-1
J gene: TRBJ2-7
clone size: -
CDR3 protein: CASSQDNRDYEQYF
CDR3 DNA: TGCGCCAGCAGCCAAGACAACAGGGACTACGAGCAGTACTTC

D gene: TRBD1
V gene: TRBV18
J gene: TRBJ1-1
clone size: -
CDR3 protein: CASSPRQGARTEAFF
CDR3 DNA: TGTGCCAGCTCACCAAGACAGGGGGCGCGTACTGAAGCTTTCTTT

D gene: TRBD1
V gene: TRBV11-2
J gene: TRBJ2-7
clone size: -
CDR3 protein: CASSLPVGTGVRYEQYF
CDR3 DNA: TGTGCCAGCAGCCTTCCGGTTGGGACAGGGGTAAGGTACGAGCAGTACTTC